One sample yielded the 17 T cell receptor beta chains listed below, sequenced in a study of siplizumab effects on memory and regulatory T cells. The data were produced by immunoSEQ multiplex PCR, yet TCRdb's version contains in-frame clones alone and is incomplete. The data show tens of thousands of clones, roughly nine tenths seen once. The specimen sequenced was CD8+ T cells sorted from blood. These receptor sequences come from a human donor in good health.

The V and J genes are TRBV5-1 and TRBJ2-6, with 7 bases identical to TRBD2. The CDR3 has 19 amino acids. The germline V gene encodes CDR1 SGHRS and CDR2 YFSETQ. The V and J ends lost 4 bases and 0 bases, in that order; junction bases with no gene match: 13. The DNA of the CDR3 is TGCGCCAGCAGCGCAAACCCGACTAGCCCAGGCTCTGGGGCCAACGTCCTGACTTTC. Translating gives CASSANPTSPGSGANVLTF.

In DNA form, the CDR3 reads TGTGCCAGCTCACCCCCGGGAACGGACTATGGCTACACCTTC. Its protein product is CASSPPGTDYGYTF. J is TRBJ1-2 and V is TRBV18; D call uncertain. The ends were cut back, 3 bases at V and 3 bases at J, with 11 bases in the middle. CDR1 and CDR2 (germline): KGHSH, LQKENI. The CDR3 totals 14 residues.

The chain is built from TRBV11-2 and TRBJ2-1; 7 bases align to TRBD2. The germline V gene encodes CDR1 SGHAT and CDR2 FQNNGV. V was pared by 3 bases and J by 9 bases, with 8 bases of the junction left unmatched. The CDR3 is 14 residues long. The DNA of the CDR3 is TGTGCCAGCAGCTTGGCGGGAGTTTTCAGTGAGCAGTTCTTC. Translating it yields CASSLAGVFSEQFF.

This clone occurred once. The limits of the CDR3 on the DNA are not certain, so only TCRdb's listed CDR3 is given. The V and J genes are TRBV10-2 and TRBJ1-2. Germline V lookup: CDR1 WSHSY, CDR2 SAAADI. The CDR3 numbers 12 amino acids, ends counted. The CDR3: CASSSSSYGYTF.

The chain recombines TRBV4-1 with TRBJ2-1; 10 nucleotides agree with TRBD2. J gave up 10 bases and V 0 bases, and 9 bases lay outside the gene matches. This CDR3 region has 16 residues. Germline values: CDR1 MGHRA, CDR2 YSYEKL. The CDR3 sequence: CASSQDPPSGSWEQFF. CDR3 in DNA: TGCGCCAGCAGCCAAGATCCGCCTAGCGGGAGTTGGGAGCAGTTCTTC.

The chain carries TRBV27 and TRBJ2-7, with D perhaps TRBD2 (6 bases). Germline CDR1 reads MNHEY; CDR2 reads SMNVEV (reference sequence). V was pared by 8 bases and J by 2 bases, with 10 bases between. CDR3 length: 12 residues. The CDR3: CASGDFTYEQYF. The CDR3 DNA reads TGTGCCAGCGGGGACTTTACCTACGAGCAGTACTTC.

The chain is built from TRBV7-9 and TRBJ2-7, with 8 bases lining up with TRBD2. The CDR3 spans 12 residues. V lost 2 bases to trimming and J lost 7 bases; unmatched junction nucleotides: 1. Germline values: CDR1 SEHNR, CDR2 FQNEAQ (reference sequence). The CDR3 coding sequence is TGTGCCAGCAGCTTAATAGCGGGGGAGCAGTACTTC. This translates into CASSLIAGEQYF.

The chain has TRBV4-2 and TRBJ1-5; 9 bases are shared with TRBD1. The CDR3 consists of 14 residues. CDR1 LGHNA and CDR2 YNFKEQ come from the germline V gene. J was trimmed by 7 bases and V by 5 bases; bases with no gene match: 6. For the CDR3, the DNA is TGTGCCAGCAGCACCGCGGGACAGGGACAGCCCCAGCATTTT. Translation: CASSTAGQGQPQHF.

The chain joins TRBV5-1 to TRBJ2-3; D might be TRBD1 (5 bases). Per the germline V gene, CDR1 is SGHRS and CDR2 is YFSETQ. V gave up 5 bases and J gave up 2 bases, with 12 bases separating them. The CDR3 loop spans 14 amino acids. In DNA, the CDR3 is TGCGCCAGCAGTACGGAAGGGGTCACAGATACGCAGTATTTT. It codes for CASSTEGVTDTQYF. Full variable domain (missing parts from reference TRBV5-1 and TRBJ2-3): KAGVTQTPRYLIKTRGQQVTLSCSPISGHRSVSWYQQTPGQGLQFLFEYFSETQRNKGNFPGRFSGRQFSNSRSEMNVSTLELGDSALYLCASSTEGVTDTQYFGPGTRLTVL.

The table lists this clone with a count of one. The chain joins TRBV7-9 to TRBJ2-3, with D tentatively TRBD2 (5 bases). Germline V CDR1 and CDR2: SEHNR, FQNEAQ (reference sequence). Trimming shortened V by 4 bases and J by 7 bases, and 21 bases separated the two germline ends. This CDR3 is built from 16 residues. The CDR3 loop is CASSSPGLAQVYTQYF. The CDR3 nucleotides are TGTGCCAGCAGCTCCCCGGGCCTAGCCCAAGTCTATACGCAGTATTTT.

The rearrangement uses TRBV7-8 and TRBJ1-1; 7 bases are shared with TRBD1. Germline V lookup: CDR1 SGHVS, CDR2 FQNEAQ. Trimming removed 2 bases from V and 3 bases from J; junction bases left unmatched: 12. The CDR3 contains 17 residues. Here the CDR3 reads CASSLPQSQGGDTEAFF. The CDR3 DNA reads TGTGCCAGCAGCTTACCCCAATCCCAGGGGGGAGACACTGAAGCTTTCTTT. The whole variable domain, filled in from reference TRBV7-8 and TRBJ1-1, reads GAGVSQSPRYKVAKRGQDVALRCDPISGHVSLFWYQQALGQGPEFLTYFQNEAQLDKSGLPSDRFFAERPEGSVSTLKIQRTQQEDSAVYLCASSLPQSQGGDTEAFFGQGTRLTVV.

CDR3 amino acids: CASSYWGQNTEAFF. CDR3 sequence (DNA): TGTGCCAGCAGTTACTGGGGACAGAACACTGAAGCTTTCTTT. The chain links TRBV6-5 to TRBJ1-1; the D gene is possibly TRBD1 (6 bases). Trimming cost V 1 base and J 1 base, with 7 bases left between them. This CDR3 comprises 14 residues. Germline CDR1 and CDR2: MNHEY and SVGAGI.

The V call is TRBV9, the J call TRBJ2-5; perhaps TRBD1 as D (5 bases). CDR1 SGDLS and CDR2 YYNGEE come from the germline V gene. Trimming cost V 4 bases and J 0 bases, with 7 bases left between them. CDR3 size: 13 residues. The CDR3 loop is CASSQGYQETQYF. CDR3 bases: TGTGCCAGCAGCCAGGGCTACCAAGAGACCCAGTACTTC.

The chain carries TRBV11-3 and TRBJ2-1, with 11 bases matching TRBD2. V lost 2 bases and J lost 4; bases outside the gene matches: 4. The CDR3 is made up of 16 amino acids. CDR1 and CDR2 from the germline V gene are SGHNT and YENEEA. The CDR3 spells CASSLSSGRLYNEQFF. DNA of the CDR3: TGTGCCAGCAGCTTATCTAGCGGGAGGCTTTACAATGAGCAGTTCTTC.

This clone was seen only a few times. J is TRBJ1-1 and V is TRBV19, with D unclear. The CDR3 is made up of 12 amino acids. Per the germline V gene, CDR1 is LNHDA and CDR2 is SQIVND (reference sequence). Trimming pared 6 bases from V and 3 bases from J, leaving 8 bases between. The CDR3 spells CASRAGYTEAFF. The CDR3 DNA follows: TGTGCCAGTAGGGCGGGGTACACTGAAGCTTTCTTT.

The V and J genes are TRBV5-1 and TRBJ2-5; possibly TRBD2 for D (6 bases). Germline V CDR1 and CDR2: SGHRS, YFSETQ. The CDR3 totals 13 residues. The V gene lost 4 bases and the J gene lost 2 bases, with 9 bases spanning the gap. The CDR3: CASSRGVQETQYF. CDR3 DNA: TGCGCCAGCAGCCGCGGGGTTCAAGAGACCCAGTACTTC.

This chain joins TRBV5-6 and TRBJ2-3; maybe TRBD1 (5 bases). Trimming pared 4 bases from V and 3 bases from J, leaving 9 bases between. This CDR3 has 13 amino acids. Germline CDR1 is SGHDT and CDR2 is YYEEEE. CDR3 DNA: TGTGCCAGCAGCCAGGGTAGAACAGATACGCAGTATTTT. Translating it yields CASSQGRTDTQYF.